The entry below describes one T cell receptor beta chain. Its matching antigen is unknown. The data are from a study of cytomegalovirus exposure and HLA in healthy donors. The PCR had 60 Vbeta and 13 Jbeta primers. Per the study methods: Unique TCR beta chains totaled some 81 million in a later count, with approximately 10 million of them shared. Measured with immunoSEQ multiplex PCR; TCRdb has only the in-frame clones, and not every one. For V, J and clone size, that table is used; D and trimming come from the DNA. The table shows about 150,000 clones, with approximately 72% occurring only once. The CDR3 consists of 16 residues. CDR1 and CDR2 from the germline V gene are SGDLS and YYNGEE. The trim removed 0 bases at V and 6 bases at J, leaving 6 bases unmatched. Study-wide points: TCR beta V segments were, for the most part, productive about 87% or about 30% of the time in an earlier analysis. Beyond CMV serostatus, there was no information to go on about immune exposure. With DRB1 most and HLA-C fewest, TCR association rates differed between HLA loci in a later analysis.

The sequencing input was PBMCs. V gene TRBV9 combines with J gene TRBJ2-2; 9 bases align to TRBD2. The TCR was taken from a man aged 35 to 55 in good health and CMV-seronegative. CDR3 loop: CASSVATGLAAGELFF. CDR3 bases: TGTGCCAGCAGCGTAGCTACGGGACTAGCCGCCGGGGAGCTGTTTTTT.